These 7 T cell receptor beta chains were sequenced from one sample in a study of blood T cells in healthy people across ages. The second PCR ran about 6 to 12 cycles with a sample-barcoded 5' primer and J-beta primers. TCRdb called the 5' RACE reads again in MiXCR, with one record for every CDR3 protein. The sample holds 1.4 million or so distinct CDR3 sequences, around 40% seen once. The material sequenced was blood. Receptors originate from a woman aged 18 to 35 in good health.

The sample holds a few counts of this clonotype. The genes are TRBV7-2 and TRBJ2-7; a weak D match, TRBD2 (5 bases). Trimming left V 3 bases short and J 7 bases short, with 13 bases between. Germline V CDR1 and CDR2: SGHTA, FQGNSA. CDR3 length equals 13 residues. CDR3 in amino acids: CASSFLSRDEQYF. The CDR3 region has the DNA TGTGCCAGCAGCTTCCTTAGCCGGGATGAGCAGTACTTC.

This clonotype was detected once. The CDR3 nucleotides read TGCGCCAGCAGCATCACCAGGGGAACTCATGGCTACACCTTC. It translates to CASSITRGTHGYTF. The chain carries TRBV4-1 and TRBJ1-2, with D possibly being TRBD1 (6 bases). V lost 5 bases and J lost 6, with 16 bases in between. The CDR3 sequence is 14 residues long. In germline, CDR1 is MGHRA, CDR2 YSYEKL.

The rearrangement joins TRBV7-3 to TRBJ1-2; a possible D gene is TRBD1 (6 bases). V was trimmed by 4 bases and J by 2 bases, leaving 17 bases between them. The V gene's germline CDR1 is SGHTA and CDR2 FQGTGA. The CDR3 is 16 residues long. CDR3 region: CASSSLLLGANYGYTF. The CDR3 DNA follows: TGTGCCAGCAGCTCCCTCTTACTGGGGGCAAACTATGGCTACACCTTC.

Ten or more counts support this clonotype. Compared with germline, one end of the junction differs, possibly owing to a read error. The genes are TRBV4-1 and TRBJ2-1; unclear D gene. Germline CDR1 is MGHRA and CDR2 is YSYEKL. This CDR3 comprises 12 residues. The CDR3 bases are TGTGCCAGCAGCCAAGTGGGGAATGAGCAGTTCTTC. Amino acids: CASSQVGNEQFF.

This clonotype was counted between two and nine times. The chain employs TRBV4-3 and TRBJ1-1, with TRBD1 identical over 9 bases. The germline V gene has CDR1 LGHNA and CDR2 YSLEER. Trimming took 1 base from V and 5 from J; bases not matched to a gene: 5. The CDR3 has 15 amino acids. As DNA, the CDR3 is TGCGCCAGCAGCCAAGCCACAGGGGGCGGTACTGAAGCTTTCTTT. Protein sequence: CASSQATGGGTEAFF.

The chain uses TRBV7-9 and TRBJ1-2; perhaps TRBD1 as D (6 bases). Trimming pared 1 base from V and 0 bases from J, leaving 12 bases between. Germline assignment: CDR1 SEHNR and CDR2 FQNEAQ (reference sequence). This CDR3 comprises 16 residues. CDR3 nucleotide sequence: TGTGCCAGCAGCTTAGGGGGGGGCCTATCTAACTATGGCTACACCTTC. Its protein is CASSLGGGLSNYGYTF.

This clonotype was recorded a few times. The chain recombines TRBV28 with TRBJ2-1; perhaps TRBD2 as D (6 bases). The CDR3 loop spans 15 amino acids. V lost 6 bases, J lost 1 base, and 13 bases lay in between. The germline V gene has CDR1 MDHEN and CDR2 SYDVKM. This chain's CDR3 is CASRPLGGSYNEQFF. Here the CDR3 DNA reads TGTGCCAGCAGACCCCTCGGGGGATCCTACAATGAGCAGTTCTTC.